This TCR beta chain is from a study of identifying expanded T cells in peripheral blood (dated by TCRdb to about 2019). Some background on the complete study: Technical replicates were generated by sequencing separate aliquots of the same genomic DNA pool, and four replicates were compared pairwise. Results and caveats for the whole study, not just this receptor: Across all healthy donors, variance in clone template counts between approximately 2-week samples was found to increase significantly with total template count. Approximately 1.2 differentially abundant clones were flagged by the binomial model between technical replicates, whereas about 15 and 18 were flagged over roughly two weeks and four weeks, respectively. The authors expected that biological variance in healthy repertoires might rise further over much longer intervals, such as months to years. Both the number of clones called differentially abundant and the false-positive rate were significantly reduced by the beta-binomial model across all healthy-donor time intervals.

No immune events, such as infections, were documented for the healthy donors during the collection period. Time-dependent variance in a beta-binomial model of T-cell clone differential abundance was calibrated using healthy-donor blood repertoires as a training cohort. There were ten or so healthy donors in the training cohort, of whom 3 were female and 7 were male. Donor ages ranged from 29 to 64 years, with an average of 43 years. Whole blood from each healthy donor was obtained from a commercial supplier and was collected at three time points two to three weeks apart. For immunosequencing, genomic DNA was extracted from whole blood that had not been sorted. V lost 0 bases and J lost 4 bases, and the count of bases not matched to a germline gene is 5. Counted from cysteine to phenylalanine, this CDR3 has 16 amino acids. Only the CDR3 DNA is retained, 48 bases long and in frame from the first base. CDR1 SGHVS and CDR2 FQNEAQ are derived from the germline V gene.

Concerning this clone: Its antigen remains undetermined. Base qualities are not provided; no much larger clone lies one nucleotide away.

TCRbeta CDR3 regions were profiled with the immunoSEQ Assay using bias-controlled multiplex PCR amplification of genomic DNA. The study's own analysis went as follows. To quantify the absolute abundance of each unique TCRbeta CDR3 region, the sequences were collapsed and filtered. Differential abundance was tested with two models: a binomial (Fisher-equivalent) model and a beta-binomial model that adds time-dependent variance fitted from healthy donors. Clones with fewer than 5 combined templates were excluded, and clones with Benjamini-Hochberg FDR below 0.01 were called differentially abundant. Beta-binomial variance was modeled as a function of total template count across the two samples using the form v = (b*log(k)+a)^2. The immuneACCESS repertoire file appears here via TCRdb, limited to in-frame rearrangements. These files lack a portion of the clones; in checked studies, under half of the deficit traces to unresolved V genes, and the cause of the others is not known. That table supplies the V and J calls and clone size; D and trimming were determined from the DNA. The sample contains 85,000 to 120,000 clones, roughly 88% of them found a single time. The ten largest clones take up about 14% of the sample.

The chain is assembled from TRBV7-8 and TRBJ2-2; 7 of the junction bases match TRBD1. This TCR was recovered from a person aged 18 to 75 in good health. Sequencing was carried out using blood. The CDR3 region: CASSLAEQGITGELFF. The DNA sequence is given as TGTGCCAGCAGCTTAGCCGAACAGGGGATCACCGGGGAGCTGTTTTTT. With all but the CDR3 taken from the reference TRBV7-8 and TRBJ2-2 genes, the full variable domain is: GAGVSQSPRYKVAKRGQDVALRCDPISGHVSLFWYQQALGQGPEFLTYFQNEAQLDKSGLPSDRFFAERPEGSVSTLKIQRTQQEDSAVYLCASSLAEQGITGELFFGEGSRLTVL.